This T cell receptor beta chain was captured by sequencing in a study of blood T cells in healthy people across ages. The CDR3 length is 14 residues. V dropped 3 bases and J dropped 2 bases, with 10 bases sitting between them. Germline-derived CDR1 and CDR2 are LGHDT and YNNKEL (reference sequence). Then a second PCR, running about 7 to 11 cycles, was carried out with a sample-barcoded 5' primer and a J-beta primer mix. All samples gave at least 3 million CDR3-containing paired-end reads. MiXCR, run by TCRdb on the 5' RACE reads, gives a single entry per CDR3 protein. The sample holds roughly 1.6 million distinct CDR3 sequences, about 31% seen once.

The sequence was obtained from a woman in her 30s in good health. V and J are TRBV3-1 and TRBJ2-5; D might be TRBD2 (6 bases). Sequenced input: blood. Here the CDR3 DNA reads TGTGCCAGCAGCCATCACGGGGGTCAAGAGACCCAGTACTTC. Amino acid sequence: CASSHHGGQETQYF.